The rows below give T cell receptor beta chains drawn from one sample of a study of CD8+ T cells in alopecia areata. Clones were read by immunoSEQ multiplex PCR, and TCRdb kept only the in-frame ones, dropping some. The sample lists 220,000 or so clones, about 53% occurring once. Sequences were derived from CD4+ T cells sorted from blood, sampled at week 0. The source of these receptors is a human donor with alopecia areata. The conserved cysteine and the conserved F or W are not part of the CDR3 here. The order of the fields is J gene, V gene, CDR3 protein.

J: TRBJ1-2
V: TRBV11-2
CDR3: ASSPSTGGYGYT

J: TRBJ1-3
V: TRBV15
CDR3: ATGERGSGNTIY

J: TRBJ2-1
V: TRBV5-1
CDR3: ASSLGGGRSYNEQF

J: TRBJ1-1
V: TRBV6-1
CDR3: ASSYTEAF

J: TRBJ2-3
V: TRBV18
CDR3: ASSPTPSTDTQY

J: TRBJ1-5
V: TRBV15
CDR3: ATSRRQNSNQPQH

J: TRBJ2-1
V: TRBV4-2
CDR3: ASSQDGDSPNGKQQF

J: TRBJ2-1
V: TRBV14
CDR3: ASSQGPMSPQF

J: TRBJ1-4
V: TRBV15
CDR3: ATSREGTRGNEKLF

J: TRBJ2-3
V: TRBV4-1
CDR3: ASSQVVGGPDTQY

J: TRBJ2-3
V: TRBV30
CDR3: AWSSGRAVDTQY

J: TRBJ2-7
V: TRBV7-3
CDR3: ASSLGGKQY

J: TRBJ2-4
V: TRBV7-9
CDR3: ASSPGYTKNIQY

J: TRBJ2-3
V: TRBV5-1
CDR3: ASSSPGASTDTQY

J: TRBJ1-2
V: TRBV29-1
CDR3: SVEDYPGQIYGYT

J: TRBJ1-5
V: TRBV30
CDR3: AWSGTGYGQPQH

J: TRBJ2-7
V: TRBV7-3
CDR3: ASSYGRGYEQY

J: TRBJ2-1
V: TRBV4-3
CDR3: ASSQLDLISYNEQF

J: TRBJ2-7
V: TRBV7-9
CDR3: ASSSRDYNSEQY

J: TRBJ1-2
V: TRBV19
CDR3: ASSILQGYGYT

J: TRBJ1-1
V: TRBV4-1
CDR3: ASSQGVARKNTEAF

J: TRBJ2-5
V: TRBV27
CDR3: ASSSGRQETQY

J: TRBJ1-4
V: TRBV27
CDR3: ASSLSGQGPEKLF

J: TRBJ1-5
V: TRBV6-5
CDR3: ASRPTGDQPQH